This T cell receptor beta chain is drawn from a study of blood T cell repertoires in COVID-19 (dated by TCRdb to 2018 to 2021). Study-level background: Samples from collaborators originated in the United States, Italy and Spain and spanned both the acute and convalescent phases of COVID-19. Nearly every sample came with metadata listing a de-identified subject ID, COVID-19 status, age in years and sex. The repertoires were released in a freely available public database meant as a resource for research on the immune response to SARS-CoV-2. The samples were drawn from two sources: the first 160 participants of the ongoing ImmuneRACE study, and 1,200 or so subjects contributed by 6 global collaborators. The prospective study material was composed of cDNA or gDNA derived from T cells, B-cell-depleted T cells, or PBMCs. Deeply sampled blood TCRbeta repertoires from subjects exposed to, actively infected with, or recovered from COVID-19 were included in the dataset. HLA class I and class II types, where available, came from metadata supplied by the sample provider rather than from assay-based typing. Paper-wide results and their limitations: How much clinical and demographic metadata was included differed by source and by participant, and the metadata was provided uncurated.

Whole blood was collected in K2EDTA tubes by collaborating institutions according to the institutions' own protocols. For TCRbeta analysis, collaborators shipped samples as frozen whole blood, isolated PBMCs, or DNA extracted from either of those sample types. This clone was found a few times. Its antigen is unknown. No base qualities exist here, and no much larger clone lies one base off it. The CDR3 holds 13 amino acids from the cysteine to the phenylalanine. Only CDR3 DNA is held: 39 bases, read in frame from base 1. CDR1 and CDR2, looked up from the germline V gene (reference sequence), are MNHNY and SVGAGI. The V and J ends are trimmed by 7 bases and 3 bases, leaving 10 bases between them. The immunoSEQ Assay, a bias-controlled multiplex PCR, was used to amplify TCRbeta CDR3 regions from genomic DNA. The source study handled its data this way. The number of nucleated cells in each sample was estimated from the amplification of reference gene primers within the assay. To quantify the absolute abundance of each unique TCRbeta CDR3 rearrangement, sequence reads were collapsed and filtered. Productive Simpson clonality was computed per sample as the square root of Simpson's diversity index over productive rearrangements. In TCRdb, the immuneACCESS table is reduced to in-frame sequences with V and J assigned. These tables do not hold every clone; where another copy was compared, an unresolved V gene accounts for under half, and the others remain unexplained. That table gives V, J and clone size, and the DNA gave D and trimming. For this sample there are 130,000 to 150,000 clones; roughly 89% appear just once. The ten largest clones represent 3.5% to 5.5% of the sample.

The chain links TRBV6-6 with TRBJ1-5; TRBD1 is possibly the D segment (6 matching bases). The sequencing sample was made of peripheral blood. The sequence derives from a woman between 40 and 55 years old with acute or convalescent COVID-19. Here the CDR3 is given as CASKGEFNQPQHF. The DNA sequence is TGTGCCAGCAAGGGGGAATTCAATCAGCCCCAGCATTTT.